One sample yielded the 8 T cell receptor beta chains listed below, sequenced in a study of blood T cell repertoires in COVID-19. The data were produced by immunoSEQ multiplex PCR, yet TCRdb's version contains in-frame clones alone and is incomplete. Here the sample spans 250,000 to 350,000 clones, nearly 90% being singletons. Sequences were obtained from PBMCs or T cells enriched from blood (not recorded which). The receptors stem from a woman aged 18 to 35 with acute COVID-19.

This chain connects TRBV28 to TRBJ2-1, with TRBD2 matching over 13 bases. The germline V gene has CDR1 MDHEN and CDR2 SYDVKM. CDR3 length: 15 residues. The V gene end was trimmed by 5 bases and the J gene end by 4 bases; junction bases not matched to a gene: 2. The CDR3 DNA sequence: TGTGCCAGCAGTGAACTAGCGGGGGGGTACAATGAGCAGTTCTTC. This gives the protein CASSELAGGYNEQFF. The full variable domain, with the rest looked up from reference TRBV28 and TRBJ2-1, is DVKVTQSSRYLVKRTGEKVFLECVQDMDHENMFWYRQDPGLGLRLIYFSYDVKMKEKGDIPEGYSVSREKKERFSLILESASTNQTSMYLCASSELAGGYNEQFFGPGTRLTVL.

The count of this clone is one. This chain joins TRBV30 and TRBJ2-1; no firm D call. The V end lost 7 bases, the J end lost 9 bases, and 13 bases lay between the germline ends. This CDR3 has 11 amino acids. CDR1 is GTSNPN, CDR2 SVGIG, per germline (reference sequence). The CDR3 is CASTMFGEQFF. CDR3 in DNA: TGTGCCTCCACCATGTTCGGTGAGCAGTTCTTC.

The chain employs TRBV27 and TRBJ1-5; D remains unclear. Germline-derived CDR1 and CDR2 are MNHEY and SMNVEV (reference sequence). The ends were cut back, 1 base at V and 4 bases at J, with 5 bases in the middle. The CDR3 covers 13 residues. Here the CDR3 reads CASSLWQNQPQHF. CDR3 nucleotides: TGTGCCAGCAGTTTATGGCAAAATCAGCCCCAGCATTTT.

Here the CDR3 reads CASSNTGFGAEAFF. The CDR3 DNA follows: TGTGCCAGCAGTAACACGGGGTTTGGGGCTGAAGCTTTCTTT. The chain is built from TRBV28 and TRBJ1-1; the D is unclear. The CDR3 runs to 14 residues. The germline V and J ends were trimmed by 5 bases and 6 bases, with 16 bases remaining between them. Germline CDR1 and CDR2: MDHEN and SYDVKM.

This chain links TRBV19 with TRBJ1-5; no definite D call. The germline V gene encodes CDR1 LNHDA and CDR2 SQIVND (reference sequence). The CDR3 is made up of 14 amino acids. The V gene lost 3 bases and the J gene lost 5 bases, with 11 bases spanning the gap. CDR3 nucleotide sequence: TGTGCCAGTAGTATTACGGGGTTTGATCAGCCCCAGCATTTT. Its translation: CASSITGFDQPQHF.

This clone has just one count. The CDR3 DNA reads as TGTGCCTGGAGTGTCACCGGGACAGGGAGCTCCTACGAGCAGTACTTC. Protein: CAWSVTGTGSSYEQYF. The chain combines TRBV30 with TRBJ2-7, with 9 bases matching TRBD1. After removal of 0 bases from V and 0 bases from J, the junction contained 6 bases not matched to a gene. Germline V lookup: CDR1 GTSNPN, CDR2 SVGIG (reference sequence). CDR3 length equals 16 residues.

This chain uses TRBV24-1 with TRBJ1-5; TRBD1 matches 10 bases. Per germline, CDR1 KGHDR and CDR2 SFDVKD. J was trimmed by 3 bases and V by 3 bases; bases with no gene match: 16. This CDR3 contains 20 residues. CDR3 in DNA: TGTGCCACCAGTGATCCAACCGGGACAGGGGTGGGGGGGCACAATCAGCCCCAGCATTTT. Translated, it gives CATSDPTGTGVGGHNQPQHF.

The chain employs TRBV28 and TRBJ1-3, with D possibly being TRBD1 (6 bases). The CDR3 spans 14 residues. V was shortened by 6 bases and J by 0 bases, with 9 bases between the two germline ends. Germline CDR1 reads MDHEN; CDR2 reads SYDVKM. CDR3 residues: CASRLDSSGNTIYF. CDR3 coding DNA: TGTGCCAGCAGATTGGACAGCTCTGGAAACACCATATATTTT. Based on the CDR3 plus reference TRBV28 and TRBJ1-3, the full variable domain is DVKVTQSSRYLVKRTGEKVFLECVQDMDHENMFWYRQDPGLGLRLIYFSYDVKMKEKGDIPEGYSVSREKKERFSLILESASTNQTSMYLCASRLDSSGNTIYFGEGSWLTVV.